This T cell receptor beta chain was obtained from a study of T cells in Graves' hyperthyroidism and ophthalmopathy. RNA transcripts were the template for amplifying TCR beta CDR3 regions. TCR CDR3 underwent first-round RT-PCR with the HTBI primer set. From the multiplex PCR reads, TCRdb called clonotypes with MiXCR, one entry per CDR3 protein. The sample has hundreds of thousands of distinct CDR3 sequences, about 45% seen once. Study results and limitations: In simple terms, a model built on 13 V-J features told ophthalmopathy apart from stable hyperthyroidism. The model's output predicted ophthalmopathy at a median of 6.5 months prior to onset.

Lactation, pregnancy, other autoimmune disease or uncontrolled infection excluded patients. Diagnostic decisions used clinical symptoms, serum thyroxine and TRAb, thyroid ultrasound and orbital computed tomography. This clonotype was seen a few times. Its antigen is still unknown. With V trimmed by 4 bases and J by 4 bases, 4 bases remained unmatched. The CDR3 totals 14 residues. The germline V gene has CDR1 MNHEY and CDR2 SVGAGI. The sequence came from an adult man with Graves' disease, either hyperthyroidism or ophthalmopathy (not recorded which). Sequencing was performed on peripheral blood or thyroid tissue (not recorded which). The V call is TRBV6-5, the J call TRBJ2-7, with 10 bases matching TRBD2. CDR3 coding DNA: TGTGCCAGCAGTTCACTAGCGGGAATTTACGAGCAGTACTTC. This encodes CASSSLAGIYEQYF.